The next 12 T cell receptor beta chains were all read from a single sample in a study of shared clonotypes between healthy human individuals (TCRdb year 2020). Library prep was done by the immunoSEQ multiplex PCR assay. TCRdb took this table from immuneACCESS and kept in-frame rearrangements with V and J called. Such tables lack part of the clones; where checked against another copy, unresolved V genes explain under half of the gap, and the rest is unexplained. The sample table contains about 980,000 clones; only one count was recorded for 76% of them. 1.5% of the sample lies in the top ten. Material for sequencing was memory CD4+ T cells sorted from blood. The cell subset or site label corresponds to: CD45RA-negative fraction. Source of these receptors: a man between 18 and 35 years old in good health.

The chain couples TRBV2 to TRBJ2-3; D possibly corresponds to TRBD2 (6 bases). Trimming pared 7 bases from V and 0 bases from J, leaving 14 bases between. Germline V gives CDR1 SNHLY, CDR2 FYNNEI. The CDR3 loop spans 15 amino acids. CDR3 nucleotide sequence: TGTGCCAGCAAACGGCTAGCGACTAGCACAGATACGCAGTATTTT. Encoded protein: CASKRLATSTDTQYF.

This chain uses TRBV6-5 with TRBJ1-2; the match to TRBD1 covers 7 bases. The CDR3 runs 15 residues. V lost 6 bases, J lost 7 bases, and 14 bases stayed unmatched. Germline V gene lookup returns CDR1 MNHEY and CDR2 SVGAGI. Here the CDR3 reads CASSNIGDRGSGYTF. CDR3 in DNA: TGTGCCAGCAGCAACATCGGGGACAGAGGATCTGGCTACACCTTC.

CDR3 region: CASSSRTSYEQYF. DNA of the CDR3: TGCGCCAGCAGCTCTCGGACCTCCTACGAGCAGTACTTC. This chain connects TRBV10-1 to TRBJ2-7; D call uncertain. Germline V CDR1 and CDR2: WNHNN, SYGVQD (reference sequence). This CDR3 has 13 residues. V was trimmed by 6 bases and J by 0 bases, leaving 9 bases between them.

V gene TRBV28 combines with J gene TRBJ2-2; no reliable D call. This CDR3 has 16 residues. Germline V lookup: CDR1 MDHEN, CDR2 SYDVKM. V lost 5 bases to trimming and J lost 5 bases, with 18 bases between them. The DNA of the CDR3 is TGTGCCAGCAGTGACCCCCGGGCAGATGGTACCGGGGAGCTGTTTTTT. This codes for CASSDPRADGTGELFF.

The chain links TRBV11-1 to TRBJ2-7; 11 positions match TRBD2. The germline gives CDR1 SGHAT, CDR2 FQDESV (reference sequence). The junction had 8 bases not matched to a gene; V was cut back by 4 bases and J by 3 bases. The CDR3 has 16 amino acids. The DNA for the CDR3 is TGTGCCAGCAGCTCGCCCCGACTAGCGGGACACTACGAGCAGTACTTC. Translation: CASSSPRLAGHYEQYF.

In regard to this clone: This same CDR3 is encoded by further DNA sequences in the sample. The chain uses TRBV18 and TRBJ1-5; D is unclear. Germline CDR1 reads KGHSH; CDR2 reads LQKENI. V was clipped by 5 bases and J by 2 bases, with 7 bases between them. This CDR3 comprises 13 residues. The CDR3 nucleotides read TGTGCCAGCTCAATGGACCGCAATCAGCCCCAGCATTTT. Its protein product is CASSMDRNQPQHF.

This clone was seen only a few times. The chain couples TRBV9 to TRBJ1-1; possibly TRBD1 for D (5 bases). CDR1 is SGDLS and CDR2 is YYNGEE in the germline V gene. CDR3 length: 13 residues. Trimming took 4 bases from V and 0 from J, leaving 7 bases between them. CDR3 coding DNA: TGTGCCAGCAGCTGGGGGATGAACACTGAAGCTTTCTTT. It encodes CASSWGMNTEAFF.

The V gene is TRBV10-3, the J gene TRBJ1-6; D is ambiguous. From germline, CDR1 is ENHRY and CDR2 SYGVKD. Deletions cut 10 bases from V and 7 bases from J, with 20 bases between. The CDR3 extends over 15 amino acids. The CDR3 DNA sequence: TGTGCCACCTCACCAGACGGCTTTAACAATTCACCCCTCCACTTT. It encodes CATSPDGFNNSPLHF.

This chain joins TRBV5-1 and TRBJ2-5, with 10 bases aligning to TRBD1. The CDR3 extends over 15 amino acids. CDR1 and CDR2 from the germline V gene are SGHRS and YFSETQ. Trimming took 4 bases from V and 4 from J; bases not matched to a gene: 7. The CDR3: CASSRGQGDVETQYF. CDR3 DNA: TGCGCCAGCAGCCGAGGACAGGGGGATGTAGAGACCCAGTACTTC.

This chain's CDR3 is CASSIGSGHEQYF. The CDR3 DNA follows: TGTGCCAGTAGTATTGGATCGGGACACGAGCAGTACTTC. V usage is TRBV19 and J usage is TRBJ2-7; tentatively, D is TRBD1 or TRBD2 (5 bases each). The ends were cut back, 3 bases at V and 5 bases at J, with 11 bases in the middle. The CDR3 spans 13 residues. Germline loops: CDR1 LNHDA, CDR2 SQIVND (reference sequence).

V and J are TRBV5-5 and TRBJ2-7, with TRBD1 as a possible D gene (5 bases). V lost 3 bases, J lost 1 base, and 8 bases lay in between. Per the germline V gene, CDR1 is SGHKS and CDR2 is YYEKEE (reference sequence). This CDR3 contains 13 residues. The DNA for the CDR3 is TGTGCCAGCAGCTCCGGACAATCCTACGAGCAGTACTTC. Translating gives CASSSGQSYEQYF.

A few counts support this clone. The chain uses TRBV27 and TRBJ1-6; D ambiguous. The CDR3 contains 12 residues. CDR1 MNHEY and CDR2 SMNVEV come from the germline V gene (reference sequence). Trimming removed 8 bases from V and 7 bases from J, with 9 bases in between. As DNA, the CDR3 is TGTGCCAGCGCTGGGTTCAATTCACCCCTCCACTTT. Translating gives CASAGFNSPLHF.